A selection of T cell receptor beta chains follows, all from one sample in a study of blood T cell repertoires in COVID-19. The method was immunoSEQ multiplex PCR; TCRdb's version includes in-frame clones alone and lacks a portion of them. This table holds 58,000 or so clones, 80% to 90% found once. The sequencing sample was made of peripheral blood. These receptors originate from an older woman with active COVID-19. CDR3s include the opening cysteine and the closing phenylalanine or tryptophan. The D gene is left open where the match is weak. Expanded clones are given a class, and other clones once, few, many or no size at all.

CDR3 protein,CDR3 DNA,J gene,V gene,clone size,D gene
CASTREGTEAFF,TGTGCCAGCACCAGGGAGGGAACTGAAGCTTTCTTT,TRBJ1-1,TRBV28,NA,NA
CATSDVSGRKTGELFF,TGTGCCACCAGTGATGTTAGCGGGAGAAAAACCGGGGAGCTGTTTTTT,TRBJ2-2,TRBV24-1,NA,TRBD2
CASSLSLTSSIQYF,TGTGCCAGCAGCTTATCCTTAACTAGCAGCATTCAGTACTTC,TRBJ2-4,TRBV7-3,once,NA
CASSEVGGLNLAGANVLTF,TGTGCCAGCAGTGAAGTGGGGGGGCTGAACCTTGCTGGGGCCAACGTCCTGACTTTC,TRBJ2-6,TRBV6-1,NA,NA
CAWISTRANYGYTF,TGTGCCTGGATCTCCACCCGGGCTAACTATGGCTACACCTTC,TRBJ1-2,TRBV30,NA,NA
CASSETGGGYNEQFF,TGTGCCAGTAGTGAAACAGGGGGCGGCTACAATGAGCAGTTCTTC,TRBJ2-1,TRBV19,NA,TRBD1
CASSILGGQGISGELFF,TGTGCCAGTAGTATCTTGGGTGGACAGGGGATTTCTGGGGAGCTGTTTTTT,TRBJ2-2,TRBV19,NA,TRBD1
CASSLVASSSYNEQFF,TGCGCCAGCAGCTTGGTGGCGTCTAGCTCCTACAATGAGCAGTTCTTC,TRBJ2-1,TRBV5-1,NA,NA
CASSLIGTVDEAFF,TGCGCCAGCAGCTTGATAGGGACAGTTGATGAAGCTTTCTTT,TRBJ1-1,TRBV5-1,NA,TRBD1
CASSIETGGLNYGYTF,TGTGCCAGTAGTATAGAGACAGGGGGCCTTAACTATGGCTACACCTTC,TRBJ1-2,TRBV19,NA,TRBD1